This entry is about one T cell receptor (beta chain). This receptor's antigen is unknown. No base quality information exists; no much larger clone differs at one position. Receptor libraries were prepared by the immunoSEQ multiplex PCR assay. The multiplex PCR relied on a mix of 60 forward primers for TCR Vbeta segments and 13 reverse primers for TCR Jbeta segments. A multiplex PCR assay on genomic DNA amplified the CDR3 region of rearranged TCR beta genes. The amplified TCR beta libraries were sequenced on the Illumina HiSeq System as 87-base-pair reads. Per the original workflow: In a later analysis, 70 million to 95 million unique TCR beta chains were counted across the 666 repertoires, and roughly 10 million of these chains were shared by at least two donors. A nearest-neighbor algorithm error-corrected the raw reads and collapsed the reads into unique sequences, merging closely related sequences to remove PCR and sequencing errors. Alignment of CDR3 sequences to IMGT reference sequences was used to assign V, D and J gene segments. For a sequence to be retained, a match of at least six nucleotides was required to both a V gene segment and a J gene segment. A rearrangement counted as productive if the CDR3 had no stop codons and remained in frame with V and J, and every other rearrangement counted as non-productive. CDR3 was defined by IMGT convention, running from the second conserved V-encoded cysteine to the conserved J-encoded phenylalanine. The earlier analysis of 587 of the donors excluded any sequence lacking an unambiguous match to a single V gene segment. In an earlier analysis of almost 600 of the donors, a V segment was called functional when productive rearrangements were above 56.7%, and segregating when the standard deviation between donors exceeded 5%. A statistical classification framework was developed to diagnose cytomegalovirus status using the catalog of TCR beta chain sequences. In a later analysis, TCR nucleotide sequences were compared against IMGT/GENE-DB human TR gene sequences so that V and J genes could be assigned. In a later analysis, CDR3 sequences and most-parsimonious VDJ recombination scenarios were assigned using the TCRdist pipeline. A later analysis defined each TCR beta chain by its CDR3 amino acid sequence plus V-gene family, and excluded reads lacking a unique V-gene family. In a later analysis, 450 to 600 highly shared, low-generation-probability nucleotide sequences were removed to address suspected cross-contamination and a sequencing artifact. In a later analysis, a clonal expansion index was calculated for each public chain from normalized within-repertoire ranks of inferred template counts. In a later analysis, generation probabilities were computed using a VDJ recombination model fitted to out-of-frame rearrangements, and the results were checked against IGoR. In a later analysis, TCR-TCR, TCR-HLA and TCR-CMV co-occurrence was scored with hypergeometric tests, and a repertoire-size bias correction was applied to TCR pairs. A later analysis estimated false discovery rates by permuting HLA or CMV assignments 20 times. In a later analysis, co-occurring TCRs were grouped using DBSCAN, and TCRdist sequence similarity was added for clustering within HLA-allele-positive subsets. For co-occurrence clustering, repertoires with fewer than 30,000 or more than 120,000 public chains were excluded, along with roughly 5 repertoires with anomalous nucleotide sharing. The immuneACCESS repertoire file appears here via TCRdb, limited to in-frame rearrangements. These files lack a portion of the clones; in checked studies, under half of the deficit traces to unresolved V genes, and the cause of the others is not known. D and trimming were read from the DNA, whereas the V and J calls and clone size are those reported in that table. For this sample there are 120,000 to 150,000 clones; roughly 80% appear just once. 4.9% of the sample rests with the top ten.

This record comes from a study of cytomegalovirus exposure and HLA in healthy donors (dated 2017 in TCRdb). Broadly, across the study: An earlier analysis of about 560 of the donors reported approximately 300 Gb of sequence data and 117 million unique TCR beta sequences obtained from around 180 million T cells. Using immunosequencing, the study profiled T cell repertoires from approximately 700 subjects and related those repertoires to cytomegalovirus serostatus. In a later genetic analysis, genome-wide SNP genotypes for about three fifths of the roughly 670 donors were used, and that subset was treated as a discovery cohort. HLA typing included class I and class II loci at four-digit resolution. Every repertoire in the discovery cohort had been generated on one and the same sequencing platform. Donor age, sex, ethnicity and CMV serostatus were compiled together with the repertoire data. Among the roughly 400 genotyped donors, about 85% belonged to the genetic ancestry cluster associated with self-reported Caucasian donors. In an earlier analysis of 587 of the donors, high-throughput TCR beta sequencing was used to judge whether each TCR beta V gene segment behaved as functional or pseudogenic. High-throughput TCR immunosequencing, statistical association of individual TCRs with disease status, and machine learning were combined to predict cytomegalovirus infection status. Around 300 gigabases of sequencing data and approximately 93 million unique TCR sequences were included in an early release covering about 600 HLA-typed donors. The study was designed to test whether signatures of past pathogen exposure could be identified by cataloging public T cell receptors. A later analysis re-analyzed previously published TCR beta repertoires from roughly 630 donors and added high-resolution HLA genotyping to study TCR occurrence patterns. The later analysis used no new phenotypic data to find candidate immune exposures, relying instead on TCR beta sequences and their occurrence across donors. Typing coverage differed by locus: A, B, C, DRB1 and DQB1 were typed in roughly 629-630 donors, DQA1 in about 560, DPA1 in around 610, and DPB1 in approximately 450. A handful of DR-DQ haplotypes were handled as single units for association and clustering because linkage in the cohort was strong. Across 398 genotyped donors of the cohort, an average of roughly 250,000 unique TCR beta nucleotide sequences per donor were sequenced, and around 20% of those sequences were non-productive. Along with the approximately 600-subject first cohort, a separate validation cohort of some 130 different subjects was used.

In the germline V gene, CDR1 corresponds to SNHLY and CDR2 to FYNNEI. V is clipped by 6 bases and J by 5 bases, and the sequence between their germline boundaries is 7 bases long. Inclusive of the bounding cysteine and phenylalanine, the CDR3 is 11 residues long. Only the CDR3 part of the read is kept: 33 bases, read in frame from the first base. The cohort was made up of about 610 healthy bone marrow donors. At the time of sampling, all cohort members were nominally healthy, though unrecorded immune exposures were likely present. The donor tested CMV seronegative and was one of the 352 seronegative cohort members. Every donor gave a peripheral blood sample, and the peripheral blood mononuclear cells from that sample were used for TCR beta sequencing. The Qiagen DNeasy Blood Extraction Kit was used to extract genomic DNA from the blood cell samples. Study-wide conclusions, independent of this receptor: Because some donors lacked HLA typing at each locus, the association tests relied only on the typed subset. In a later analysis, HLA-associated TCR beta chains were found to be more clonally expanded and to have lower generation probabilities than equally common non-associated chains. A later analysis associated 16,951 TCR beta sequences with specific HLA alleles at a false discovery rate of 0.05. Correlated functional status among segregating V segments might be attributable to linkage disequilibrium, but an unknown experimental factor could not be ruled out. A cluster of highly shared sequence variants was judged likely to represent a technical artifact of the sequencing pipeline. The only immune exposure information available for the cohort was CMV serostatus. In an earlier analysis of a few hundred of the donors, most TCR beta V segments were observed in productive rearrangements about 90% or about 30% of the time, broadly matching IMGT annotations. In this cohort, only TCR beta chains were sequenced, and detectable features were limited by the absence of alpha or paired-chain data. When HLA alleles, especially DR and DQ, strongly co-occurred, attributing TCR associations to individual alleles was difficult. Most CMV-associated TCR beta chains appeared to be HLA-restricted in a later analysis, and the HLA associations seemed to be driven largely by CMV exposure. In a later genetic analysis, fewer N-insertions in productive TCRs were reported among donors in an Asian-associated ancestry cluster than the 666-donor mean. Because counts were too low, roughly 17 rarely observed V segments, including chromosome 9 orphons, were left out of the earlier analysis of 587 of the donors. The classifier was reported to diagnose cytomegalovirus status with high specificity and sensitivity in both the original and validation cohorts. According to a later analysis, parvovirus B19, influenza, CMV and Epstein-Barr virus appeared linked to several top co-occurrence clusters. In a later analysis, TCR association rates were found to vary across HLA loci, with the most associated TCRs seen for DRB1 alleles and the fewest for HLA-C alleles. An association between a missense DCLRE1C variant and V-gene and J-gene trimming of TCR beta chains was found in a later genetic analysis and replicated in an independent cohort. Most TCR sequences were observed very rarely across donors, whereas some public TCRs were present in many individuals. The study gave a list of around 170 TCR beta chains associated with cytomegalovirus. Some IMGT-functional V segments, including TRBV6-2 and TRBV6-3, could not be distinguished by the 87-base-pair reads and were therefore excluded. The authors suggested that the approach could potentially be generalized to other disease states and immunological phenotypes. In vitro tests confirmed that a few of the cytomegalovirus-associated TCR beta chains recognize cytomegalovirus antigens. A further reported finding was that TCR beta sequences accurately predicted the HLA-A and HLA-B alleles for most subjects in the first cohort. Roughly uniform sequencing depth across donors was assumed in presence/absence analyses, although this assumption may not hold.

Rearrangement joined TRBV2 to TRBJ1-1; TRBD1 is possibly the D segment (5 matching bases). The sample comprised PBMCs. This TCR came from a woman aged 45-60 years in good health and CMV-seronegative. The CDR3 in this case is CASRSGTEAFF. The nucleotide sequence is given as TGTGCCAGCAGGTCAGGGACTGAAGCTTTCTTT.